These 29 T cell receptor beta chains came from one sample sequenced in a study of cytomegalovirus exposure and HLA in healthy donors (TCRdb year 2017). Receptor amplification or capture employed the immunoSEQ multiplex PCR assay. For the multiplex PCR, a mixture combining 60 forward primers for TCR Vbeta segments and 13 reverse primers for TCR Jbeta segments was used. Not all clones reach the TCRdb copy of this immuneACCESS table, which keeps in-frame sequences only. Checked studies attribute under half of the gap to unresolved V genes and leave the rest unexplained. The sample table contains 150,000 to 200,000 clones; only one count was recorded for over 60% of them. Of the sample, over 12% falls within the top ten clones. Sequenced: PBMCs. The receptor source for this set is a man aged 45-65 years in good health and CMV-seropositive.

The genes are TRBV7-2 and TRBJ2-5; no definite D call. Germline values: CDR1 SGHTA, CDR2 FQGNSA. V gave up 1 base and J gave up 1 base, with 10 bases separating them. The CDR3 length is 15 residues. CDR3 amino acids: CASSLDGYSQETQYF. The DNA of the CDR3 is TGTGCCAGCAGCTTAGATGGGTACAGCCAAGAGACCCAGTACTTC.

In this sample, this clone turned up a few times. The rearrangement links TRBV19 to TRBJ1-1; the D is unclear. V lost 5 bases, J lost 0 bases, and 7 bases lay in between. The length of the CDR3 is 13 residues. Germline lookup yields CDR1 LNHDA and CDR2 SQIVND (reference sequence). CDR3 protein: CASSQAMNTEAFF. DNA for the CDR3: TGTGCCAGTAGTCAAGCCATGAACACTGAAGCTTTCTTT.

Remarks on this clone: This sample includes further DNA sequences coding for the same CDR3. The chain couples TRBV27 to TRBJ1-5; 8 nucleotides match TRBD1. The CDR3 runs to 14 residues. V shed 6 bases, J shed 5 bases, and the junction held 6 bases outside the gene matches. Germline V CDR1 and CDR2: MNHEY, SMNVEV (reference sequence). Here the CDR3 DNA reads TGTGCCAGCAGCCCAGGACAGGGCGATCAGCCCCAGCATTTT. Its translation: CASSPGQGDQPQHF.

Turning to this clone: Other DNA sequences in the same sample also yield this CDR3. The chain is built from TRBV9 and TRBJ2-1; D may be TRBD2 (7 bases). Between the trimmed V and J ends, which lost 4 bases and 7 bases, there was a span of 21 bases. Looked up from germline, CDR1 is SGDLS and CDR2 is YYNGEE. The CDR3 is 16 residues long. The CDR3 spells CASSPPGGGGNNEQFF. In DNA form, the CDR3 reads TGTGCCAGCAGCCCTCCTGGGGGAGGGGGGAATAATGAGCAGTTCTTC.

The V call is TRBV5-5, the J call TRBJ2-2; unclear D gene. In germline, CDR1 is SGHKS, CDR2 YYEKEE (reference sequence). The V and J ends lost 0 bases and 2 bases respectively, with 8 bases between them. CDR3 length: 15 amino acids. CDR3 protein: CASSLVTANTGELFF. The CDR3 DNA reads as TGTGCCAGCAGCTTGGTTACAGCTAACACCGGGGAGCTGTTTTTT.

The chain carries TRBV6-5 and TRBJ1-5; D call uncertain. Germline-derived CDR1 and CDR2 are MNHEY and SVGAGI. The V gene lost 0 bases and the J gene lost 8 bases, with 8 bases spanning the gap. This CDR3 region has 13 residues. CDR3 protein: CASSYSMSEPQHF. In DNA form, the CDR3 reads TGTGCCAGCAGTTACTCAATGTCAGAGCCCCAGCATTTT.

The count of this clone is one. The V gene is TRBV6-6, the J gene TRBJ2-7; the D gene is possibly TRBD1 (5 bases). This CDR3 is 13 amino acids long. Germline V gene data show CDR1 as MNHNY and CDR2 as SVGAGI (reference sequence). Trimming took off 2 bases at V and 3 bases at J, with 8 bases between the two ends. This chain's CDR3 is CASSYPDSYEQYF. CDR3 coding DNA: TGTGCCAGCAGTTACCCCGACAGCTACGAGCAGTACTTC.

In its sample, this clone was seen a few times. The CDR3 region is CASIGLAATDTQYF. CDR3 nucleotide sequence: TGTGCCAGCATCGGGCTAGCGGCCACAGATACGCAGTATTTT. This chain joins TRBV27 and TRBJ2-3; 7 bases match TRBD2. The CDR3 runs to 14 residues. Germline V gives CDR1 MNHEY, CDR2 SMNVEV (reference sequence). Unmatched junction bases numbered 6, after V lost 7 bases and J lost 2 bases.

J is TRBJ2-2 and V is TRBV14; the D is unclear. Germline CDR1 reads SGHDN; CDR2 reads FVKESK. V was shortened by 1 base and J by 2 bases, with 8 bases between the two germline ends. CDR3 length: 15 amino acids. The CDR3 sequence: CASSQAQLNTGELFF. CDR3 nucleotide sequence: TGTGCCAGCAGCCAAGCACAGCTCAACACCGGGGAGCTGTTTTTT.

The chain uses TRBV7-9 and TRBJ1-1, with 11 bases matching TRBD1. Germline V lookup: CDR1 SEHNR, CDR2 FQNEAQ (reference sequence). J was trimmed by 1 base and V by 4 bases; bases with no gene match: 5. This CDR3 has 16 amino acids. DNA for the CDR3: TGTGCCAGCAGCTCGGACAGGGGGCAGGGGAACACTGAAGCTTTCTTT. This sequence encodes CASSSDRGQGNTEAFF.

The V call is TRBV5-1, the J call TRBJ1-6; D gene unclear. Per germline, CDR1 SGHRS and CDR2 YFSETQ. This CDR3 contains 17 residues. V lost 0 bases to trimming and J lost 4 bases, with 14 bases between them. The DNA for the CDR3 is TGCGCCAGCAGCTTGGCCGACGGAGGGCCTTATAATTCACCCCTCCACTTT. Protein sequence: CASSLADGGPYNSPLHF.

The V call is TRBV5-6, the J call TRBJ2-1; D not resolved. Germline V lookup: CDR1 SGHDT, CDR2 YYEEEE. V lost 8 bases and J lost 0, with 15 bases in between. The CDR3 consists of 15 residues. The CDR3 nucleotides are TGTGCCAGTCAGGTATTTTCAAGCTCCTACAATGAGCAGTTCTTC. Translating gives CASQVFSSSYNEQFF. The whole variable domain, remainder taken from reference TRBV5-6 and TRBJ2-1, is DAGVTQSPTHLIKTRGQQVTLRCSPKSGHDTVSWYQQALGQGPQFIFQYYEEEERQRGNFPDRFSGHQFPNYSSELNVNALLLGDSALYLCASQVFSSSYNEQFFGPGTRLTVL.

The J gene is TRBJ1-4, the V gene TRBV5-4; 8 nucleotides align to TRBD1. CDR1 and CDR2 (germline): SGHNT, YYREEE (reference sequence). V dropped 4 bases and J dropped 2; count of bases not matched to a gene: 7. This CDR3 is built from 16 residues. The CDR3 DNA sequence: TGTGCCAGCAGCGCAGGGGGCCGGCGCACTAATGAAAAACTGTTTTTT. Protein: CASSAGGRRTNEKLFF.

Only a few counts were recorded for this clone. The J gene is TRBJ2-2, the V gene TRBV5-1; TRBD2 agrees at 7 bases. The CDR3 loop spans 15 amino acids. Per germline, CDR1 SGHRS and CDR2 YFSETQ. Trimming took 1 base from V and 1 from J; bases not matched to a gene: 1. The CDR3 nucleotides are TGCGCCAGCAGCTTGTCGGGGGGGAACACCGGGGAGCTGTTTTTT. It yields the protein CASSLSGGNTGELFF.

The V and J genes are TRBV30 and TRBJ1-1; 7 bases are shared with TRBD1. CDR3 size: 13 residues. Germline-derived CDR1 and CDR2 are GTSNPN and SVGIG (reference sequence). V lost 4 bases to trimming and J lost 4 bases; unmatched junction nucleotides: 6. The CDR3 here is CAWTGGSGTEAFF. CDR3 DNA: TGTGCCTGGACAGGGGGATCGGGCACTGAAGCTTTCTTT. The full variable domain, with the rest looked up from reference TRBV30 and TRBJ1-1, is SQTIHQWPATLVQPVGSPLSLECTVEGTSNPNLYWYRQAAGRGLQLLFYSVGIGQISSEVPQNLSASRPQDRQFILSSKKLLLSDSGFYLCAWTGGSGTEAFFGQGTRLTVV.

The chain joins TRBV5-6 to TRBJ2-3, with TRBD2 matching 8 bases. The V gene's germline CDR1 is SGHDT and CDR2 YYEEEE. This CDR3 is 16 amino acids long. Germline trimming cut 1 base from V and 1 base from J; bases unmatched to any gene: 5. DNA for the CDR3: TGTGCCAGCAGCTTGAACGGGGGGGCTCGCACAGATACGCAGTATTTT. Amino acids: CASSLNGGARTDTQYF.

This clone was seen a handful of times. Within the sample, other DNA sequences also encode this same CDR3. V gene TRBV5-6 combines with J gene TRBJ1-1; 9 bases align to TRBD1. Trimming took 0 bases from V and 5 from J; bases not matched to a gene: 2. CDR1 SGHDT and CDR2 YYEEEE come from the germline V gene. The CDR3 length is 14 residues. CDR3 sequence reads: CASSLGTGDTEAFF. The CDR3 nucleotides read TGTGCCAGCAGCTTGGGGACAGGGGATACTGAAGCTTTCTTT.

This chain connects TRBV5-1 to TRBJ1-3; the D is unclear. Between the trimmed V and J ends, which lost 0 bases and 0 bases, there was a span of 10 bases. Germline CDR1 is SGHRS and CDR2 is YFSETQ. This CDR3 has 16 amino acids. CDR3 DNA: TGCGCCAGCAGCTTGGGAGGGCGAACCTCTGGAAACACCATATATTTT. Encoded protein: CASSLGGRTSGNTIYF.

This chain uses TRBV19 with TRBJ2-2, with D uncertain. Looked up from germline, CDR1 is LNHDA and CDR2 is SQIVND (reference sequence). The CDR3 extends over 12 amino acids. The germline V and J ends were trimmed by 6 bases and 4 bases, with 6 bases remaining between them. CDR3 coding DNA: TGTGCCAGTAGGAGGATCACCGGGGAGCTGTTTTTT. Amino acid sequence: CASRRITGELFF.

The gene calls are TRBV4-1 and TRBJ1-1; D unclear. Germline loops: CDR1 MGHRA, CDR2 YSYEKL. Trimming pared 1 base from V and 5 bases from J, leaving 14 bases between. This CDR3 region has 15 residues. The CDR3 here is CASSQAGGRRTEAFF. The CDR3 coding sequence is TGCGCCAGCAGCCAAGCAGGCGGCCGGAGGACTGAAGCTTTCTTT.

The gene calls are TRBV6-6 and TRBJ1-5; 7 bases align to TRBD1. The junction had 8 bases not matched to a gene; V was cut back by 5 bases and J by 7 bases. Germline V gene sequence: CDR1 MNHNY, CDR2 SVGAGI (reference sequence). CDR3 length: 14 residues. The chain's CDR3 is CASSNTGVRQPQHF. CDR3 DNA: TGTGCCAGCAGTAACACAGGGGTGCGACAGCCCCAGCATTTT.

Only a few counts were recorded for this clone. This rearrangement joins TRBV7-2 to TRBJ2-1; D is uncertain. V was cut by 5 bases and J by 12 bases, with 17 bases left in between. CDR1 SGHTA and CDR2 FQGNSA come from the germline V gene. The CDR3 covers 13 residues. The CDR3 bases are TGTGCCAGCAGCCCTCAAGCCGCCGGTGTGCAGTTCTTC. This codes for CASSPQAAGVQFF.

The V gene is TRBV30, the J gene TRBJ1-3, with D hard to call. The CDR3 contains 12 residues. V was trimmed by 4 bases and J by 3 bases, leaving 7 bases between them. Germline V CDR1 and CDR2: GTSNPN, SVGIG (reference sequence). The CDR3 DNA reads as TGTGCCTGGAATAACGGTGGAAACACCATATATTTT. Encoded protein: CAWNNGGNTIYF. Together with reference TRBV30 and TRBJ1-3, the CDR3 gives the full variable domain: SQTIHQWPATLVQPVGSPLSLECTVEGTSNPNLYWYRQAAGRGLQLLFYSVGIGQISSEVPQNLSASRPQDRQFILSSKKLLLSDSGFYLCAWNNGGNTIYFGEGSWLTVV.

This chain links TRBV13 with TRBJ2-5, with a possible D match to TRBD2 (6 bases). The CDR3 runs to 15 residues. Trimming cost V 2 bases and J 6 bases, with 16 bases left between them. Germline lookup yields CDR1 PRHDT and CDR2 FYEKMQ (reference sequence). CDR3 coding DNA: TGTGCCAGCAGCTTATTTAGCGGAGGCCTCAAGACCCAGTACTTC. This encodes CASSLFSGGLKTQYF. The whole variable domain, remainder taken from reference TRBV13 and TRBJ2-5, is AAGVIQSPRHLIKEKRETATLKCYPIPRHDTVYWYQQGPGQDPQFLISFYEKMQSDKGSIPDRFSAQQFSDYHSELNMSSLELGDSALYFCASSLFSGGLKTQYFGPGTRLLVL.

Turning to this clone: Other DNA sequences of this sample code for an identical CDR3. The chain has TRBV7-2 and TRBJ1-2; D not resolved. The germline V and J ends were trimmed by 5 bases and 2 bases, with 15 bases remaining between them. CDR1 SGHTA and CDR2 FQGNSA come from the germline V gene. The CDR3 loop spans 15 amino acids. The CDR3 region has the DNA TGTGCCAGCAGCCGACTCCTTACGCCCAACTATGGCTACACCTTC. It codes for CASSRLLTPNYGYTF.

V usage is TRBV28 and J usage is TRBJ1-3; 7 nucleotides match TRBD1. V was clipped by 5 bases and J by 3 bases; unmatched bases: 25. From germline, CDR1 is MDHEN and CDR2 SYDVKM. The CDR3 contains 21 residues. The CDR3 bases are TGTGCCAGCAGTAACCTCATTCTAACCTCCGGGACAGTGGGTATTGGAAACACCATATATTTT. Its protein is CASSNLILTSGTVGIGNTIYF. Full variable domain (outside the CDR3, taken from reference TRBV28 and TRBJ1-3): DVKVTQSSRYLVKRTGEKVFLECVQDMDHENMFWYRQDPGLGLRLIYFSYDVKMKEKGDIPEGYSVSREKKERFSLILESASTNQTSMYLCASSNLILTSGTVGIGNTIYFGEGSWLTVV.

V gene TRBV18 combines with J gene TRBJ2-2; TRBD1 is a possible D gene (6 bases). The V and J ends lost 3 bases and 6 bases respectively, with 14 bases between them. This CDR3 spans 15 amino acids. Germline V gives CDR1 KGHSH, CDR2 LQKENI. CDR3 bases: TGTGCCAGCTCACCGCTACAGGGTCTTCCCGGGGAGCTGTTTTTT. It translates to CASSPLQGLPGELFF.

This clone has just one count. The chain joins TRBV6-1 to TRBJ1-5; D gene uncertain. V lost 1 base and J 11 bases, leaving 12 bases between the germline ends. The CDR3 is 13 amino acids. CDR1 is MNHNS, CDR2 SASEGT, per germline. Written as DNA, the CDR3 is TGTGCCAGCAGTGAAGATAGGCGAGGAGCCCAGCATTTT. As protein: CASSEDRRGAQHF.

V is TRBV29-1 and J is TRBJ2-5; 10 bases line up with TRBD2. Germline V lookup: CDR1 SQVTM, CDR2 ANQGSEA. V lost 7 bases to trimming and J lost 2 bases; unmatched junction nucleotides: 10. The length of the CDR3 is 15 residues. The chain's CDR3 is CSAGGAGGKQETQYF. CDR3 bases: TGCAGCGCTGGGGGAGCGGGGGGGAAACAAGAGACCCAGTACTTC.